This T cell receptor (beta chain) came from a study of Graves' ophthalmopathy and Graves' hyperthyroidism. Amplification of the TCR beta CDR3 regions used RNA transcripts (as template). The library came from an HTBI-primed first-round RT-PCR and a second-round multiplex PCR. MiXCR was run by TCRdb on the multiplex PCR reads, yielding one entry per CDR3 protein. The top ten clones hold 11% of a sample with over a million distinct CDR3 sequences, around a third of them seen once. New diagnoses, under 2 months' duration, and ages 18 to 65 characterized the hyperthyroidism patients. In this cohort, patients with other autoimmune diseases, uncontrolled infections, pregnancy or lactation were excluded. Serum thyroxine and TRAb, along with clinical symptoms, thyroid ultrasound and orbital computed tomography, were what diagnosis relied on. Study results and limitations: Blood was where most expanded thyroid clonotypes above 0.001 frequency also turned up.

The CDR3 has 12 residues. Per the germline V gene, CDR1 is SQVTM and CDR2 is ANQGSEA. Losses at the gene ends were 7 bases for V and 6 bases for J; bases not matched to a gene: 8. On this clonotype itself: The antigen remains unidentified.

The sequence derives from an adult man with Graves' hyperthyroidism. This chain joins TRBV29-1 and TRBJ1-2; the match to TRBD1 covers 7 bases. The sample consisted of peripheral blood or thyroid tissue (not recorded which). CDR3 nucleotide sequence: TGCAGCGCCGACAGGGTTAGTGATGGCTACACCTTC. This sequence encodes CSADRVSDGYTF.